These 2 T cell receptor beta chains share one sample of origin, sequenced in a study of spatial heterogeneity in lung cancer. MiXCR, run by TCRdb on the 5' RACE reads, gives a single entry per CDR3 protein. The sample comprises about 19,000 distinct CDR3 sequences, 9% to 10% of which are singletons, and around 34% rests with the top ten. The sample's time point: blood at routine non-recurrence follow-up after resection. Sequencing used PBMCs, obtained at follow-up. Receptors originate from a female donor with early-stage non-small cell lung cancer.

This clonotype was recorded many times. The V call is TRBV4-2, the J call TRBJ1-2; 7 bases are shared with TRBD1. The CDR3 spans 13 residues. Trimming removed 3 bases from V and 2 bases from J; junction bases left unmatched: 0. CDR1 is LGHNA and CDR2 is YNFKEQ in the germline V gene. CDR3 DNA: TGTGCCAGCAGCCACAGGGGGAACTATGGCTACACCTTC. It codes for CASSHRGNYGYTF.

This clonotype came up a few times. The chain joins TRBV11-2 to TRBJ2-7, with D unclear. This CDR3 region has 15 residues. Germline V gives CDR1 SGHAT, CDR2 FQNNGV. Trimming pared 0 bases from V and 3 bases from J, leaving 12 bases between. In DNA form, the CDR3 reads TGTGCCAGCAGCTTAGATTACGGCCTCCTCTACGAGCAGTACTTC. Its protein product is CASSLDYGLLYEQYF.